These T cell receptor beta chains were read from a single sample in a study of T cell repertoires in cytomegalovirus infection. TCRdb ran MiXCR on the reads and lists one entry per CDR3 protein. The sample gives roughly 920,000 distinct CDR3 sequences, around 30% of which show up once; about an eighth is in the top ten. Which antigens these TCRs recognize remains unknown. The sequencing used cultured CD8+ T cells from PBMCs, collected from culture after CMV antigen stimulation. The source of these receptors is a human donor in good health (CMV status not recorded). Some clones in this sample may be carry-over from other donors' samples. CDR3s include the opening cysteine and the closing phenylalanine or tryptophan. The order of the fields is CDR3 length, V gene, J gene, CDR3 protein.

len: 12; v_gene: TRBV12-5; j_gene: TRBJ2-7; CDR3aa: CASGLSGREQYF
len: 13; v_gene: TRBV13; j_gene: TRBJ2-7; CDR3aa: CASSSTRVYEQYF
len: 16; v_gene: TRBV6-1; j_gene: TRBJ1-4; CDR3aa: CASSEGAKATNEKLFF
len: 14; v_gene: TRBV13; j_gene: TRBJ1-4; CDR3aa: CASSFWRTNEKLFF
len: 13; v_gene: TRBV2; j_gene: TRBJ1-2; CDR3aa: CASSDLGGRGYTF
len: 16; v_gene: TRBV5-1; j_gene: TRBJ1-2; CDR3aa: CASSLRDRAPARGYTF
len: 16; v_gene: TRBV4-2; j_gene: TRBJ2-4; CDR3aa: CASSQDYLLAKNIQYF
len: 17; v_gene: TRBV7-9; j_gene: TRBJ2-7; CDR3aa: CASSLGWLENRAYEQYF
len: 15; v_gene: TRBV6-1; j_gene: TRBJ1-2; CDR3aa: CASSETLGRGNGYTF
len: 15; v_gene: TRBV20-1; j_gene: TRBJ2-4; CDR3aa: CSARDRERAKNIQYF
len: 15; v_gene: TRBV20-1; j_gene: TRBJ2-1; CDR3aa: CSASDKHSGGDEQFF
len: 15; v_gene: TRBV7-6; j_gene: TRBJ1-2; CDR3aa: CASSLAWGTEYGYTF
len: 14; v_gene: TRBV27; j_gene: TRBJ2-1; CDR3aa: CASTPRQSYNEQFF
len: 16; v_gene: TRBV12-3/TRBV12-4; j_gene: TRBJ2-1; CDR3aa: CANSFPGAGGRYEQFF
len: 12; v_gene: TRBV27; j_gene: TRBJ2-2; CDR3aa: CASRTTTGELFF
len: 11; v_gene: TRBV6-1; j_gene: TRBJ2-5; CDR3aa: CASSSTGTQYF
len: 14; v_gene: TRBV7-6; j_gene: TRBJ1-1; CDR3aa: CASSSGGGAWRAFF
len: 14; v_gene: TRBV5-1; j_gene: TRBJ2-3; CDR3aa: CASSLVVGSDTQYF
len: 14; v_gene: TRBV6-5; j_gene: TRBJ1-3; CDR3aa: CASSYTGTGNTIYF
len: 14; v_gene: TRBV27; j_gene: TRBJ2-5; CDR3aa: CASMDSGLRETQYF
len: 15; v_gene: TRBV4-1; j_gene: TRBJ1-2; CDR3aa: CASSQVEGQDYGYTF
len: 13; v_gene: TRBV19; j_gene: TRBJ2-2; CDR3aa: CAGQESNTGELFF
len: 11; v_gene: TRBV7-9; j_gene: TRBJ1-4; CDR3aa: CASWGGEKLFF
len: 13; v_gene: TRBV7-2; j_gene: TRBJ2-3; CDR3aa: CASSPEAPDTQYF
len: 15; v_gene: TRBV7-8; j_gene: TRBJ2-2; CDR3aa: CASSLLRGHTGELFF
len: 14; v_gene: TRBV19; j_gene: TRBJ2-2; CDR3aa: CASSIQGASGELFF
len: 15; v_gene: TRBV15; j_gene: TRBJ2-1; CDR3aa: CATSPTALAGGEQFF